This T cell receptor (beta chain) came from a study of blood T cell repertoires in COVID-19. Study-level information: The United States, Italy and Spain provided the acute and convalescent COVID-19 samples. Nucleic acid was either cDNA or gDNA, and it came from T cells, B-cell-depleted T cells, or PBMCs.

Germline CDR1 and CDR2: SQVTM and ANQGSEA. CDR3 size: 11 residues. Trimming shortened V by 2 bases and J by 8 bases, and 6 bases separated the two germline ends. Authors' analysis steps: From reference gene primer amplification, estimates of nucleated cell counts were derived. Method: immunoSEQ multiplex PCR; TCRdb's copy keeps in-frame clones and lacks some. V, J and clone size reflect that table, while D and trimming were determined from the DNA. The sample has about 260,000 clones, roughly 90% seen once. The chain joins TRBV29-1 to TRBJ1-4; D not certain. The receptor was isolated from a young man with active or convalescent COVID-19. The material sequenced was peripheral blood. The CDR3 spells CSVELGEKLFF. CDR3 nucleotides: TGCAGCGTTGAACTCGGGGAAAAACTGTTTTTT.